These 25 T cell receptor beta chains share one sample of origin, sequenced in a study of spatial heterogeneity in lung cancer (dated by TCRdb to the late 2010s). The sample's time point label, in plain terms: sample taken at primary tumor resection. The library was produced with 5' RACE. The run used a NextSeq 500. The public reads were reprocessed in TCRdb via fastp at Q25 and MiXCR, keeping in-frame beta chains. Every distinct CDR3 protein forms one entry, paired with its most common genes and DNA. The sample records about 42,000 distinct CDR3 sequences, around 6.8% of which are singletons. In total, the top ten clones hold about 39% of the sample. The sequences come from PBMCs, collected at surgery. The receptor source for this set is a female donor with early-stage non-small cell lung cancer.

Turning to this clonotype: An end of the junction does not agree with germline; a read error may underlie this. The chain has TRBV10-1 and TRBJ2-6, with D possibly TRBD1 on 6 matching bases. The V gene's germline CDR1 is WNHNN and CDR2 SYGVQD (reference sequence). The CDR3 spans 15 residues. The CDR3 is CTSSEGGSGANVLTF. The DNA of the CDR3 is TGCACCAGCAGTGAAGGGGGCTCTGGGGCCAACGTCCTGACTTTC.

The V call is TRBV2, the J call TRBJ2-1; 7 nucleotides line up with TRBD2. This CDR3 is 13 amino acids long. Trimming at V came to 4 bases and at J to 9 bases, leaving 6 bases not matched to a gene. CDR1 is SNHLY, CDR2 FYNNEI, per germline. This CDR3 reads CASSGDYDGEQFF. The CDR3 coding sequence is TGTGCCAGCAGTGGGGACTACGACGGTGAGCAGTTCTTC.

This clonotype showed up many times. The rearrangement joins TRBV5-6 to TRBJ1-5, with TRBD1 identical over 7 bases. Losses at the gene ends were 4 bases for V and 2 bases for J; bases not matched to a gene: 6. CDR1 and CDR2 (germline): SGHDT, YYEEEE. There are 15 residues in the CDR3. CDR3 sequence (DNA): TGTGCCAGCAGCCTGGGTGACAGGGGCAATCAGCCCCAGCATTTT. Translation gives CASSLGDRGNQPQHF.

This clonotype was detected ten times or more. The chain combines TRBV20-1 with TRBJ2-3; 9 positions match TRBD2. Losses at the gene ends were 6 bases for V and 4 bases for J; bases not matched to a gene: 8. This CDR3 is built from 14 residues. Germline V CDR1 and CDR2: DFQATT, SNEGSKA (reference sequence). CDR3 bases: TGCAGTGCGAAGGCGTTAGCGGGGGCAGATACGCAGTATTTT. Protein: CSAKALAGADTQYF.

This chain links TRBV20-1 with TRBJ1-2, with D perhaps TRBD1 (5 bases). CDR3 length: 16 amino acids. Between the trimmed V and J ends, which lost 0 bases and 8 bases, there was a span of 22 bases. The germline gives CDR1 DFQATT, CDR2 SNEGSKA (reference sequence). CDR3 sequence reads: CSARDPAVGASSGYTF. In DNA form, the CDR3 reads TGCAGTGCTAGAGACCCCGCGGTAGGGGCCTCTTCCGGCTACACCTTC.

This clonotype was seen ten or more times. This chain uses TRBV12-3 or TRBV12-4 with TRBJ2-7, with unresolved D. CDR3 length: 11 residues. V shed 6 bases and J shed 2 bases, with 5 bases lying between them. The CDR3 nucleotides read TGTGCCAGCAGCCTTACCTACGAGCAGTACTTC. This codes for CASSLTYEQYF.

This clonotype was seen repeatedly, ten times or more. V is TRBV5-1 and J is TRBJ2-3, with 10 bases identical to TRBD2. This CDR3 spans 17 amino acids. Germline V gene lookup returns CDR1 SGHRS and CDR2 YFSETQ. V lost 3 bases to trimming and J lost 2 bases; unmatched junction nucleotides: 9. The CDR3, as DNA: TGCGCCAGCAGCTCCCAGTTTACTAGCGGGGCCACAGATACGCAGTATTTT. It encodes CASSSQFTSGATDTQYF.

The V and J genes are TRBV7-8 and TRBJ1-4, with 9 bases identical to TRBD1. Germline V gene data show CDR1 as SGHVS and CDR2 as FQNEAQ. The V gene end was trimmed by 1 base and the J gene end by 8 bases; junction bases not matched to a gene: 5. The CDR3 is made up of 15 amino acids. CDR3 bases: TGTGCCAGCAGCTTAGGGCAGGGACAGGGAGAAAAACTGTTTTTT. Translated, it gives CASSLGQGQGEKLFF.

The genes are TRBV4-3 and TRBJ2-3; D remains unclear. Deletions cut 0 bases from V and 4 bases from J, with 11 bases between. This CDR3 contains 15 residues. CDR1 and CDR2 from the germline V gene are LGHNA and YSLEER. CDR3 residues: CASSQDQLVPDTQYF. DNA of the CDR3: TGCGCCAGCAGCCAAGACCAGCTAGTCCCAGATACGCAGTATTTT.

This clonotype was counted many times. This chain joins TRBV20-1 and TRBJ2-5; tentatively, D is TRBD1 (6 bases). The CDR3 has 14 amino acids. The V gene lost 5 bases and the J gene lost 1 base, with 14 bases spanning the gap. Germline V gene data show CDR1 as DFQATT and CDR2 as SNEGSKA (reference sequence). The CDR3 sequence: CSASTGTLQETQYF. CDR3 nucleotides: TGCAGTGCTTCCACCGGGACACTCCAAGAGACCCAGTACTTC.

This clonotype was counted ten times or more. This chain links TRBV7-9 with TRBJ1-4; tentative D call: TRBD1 (6 bases). V lost 4 bases to trimming and J lost 3 bases, with 15 bases between them. The CDR3 spans 16 residues. The germline V gene has CDR1 SEHNR and CDR2 FQNEAQ (reference sequence). This CDR3 reads CASSSTQGLANEKLFF. The CDR3 DNA is TGTGCCAGCAGCTCAACTCAGGGGTTGGCTAATGAAAAACTGTTTTTT.

In this sample, this clonotype turned up many times. The chain couples TRBV5-1 to TRBJ2-5; D might be TRBD2 (5 bases). Trimming stripped 2 bases from V and 5 bases from J, with 13 bases between. Per the germline V gene, CDR1 is SGHRS and CDR2 is YFSETQ. There are 14 residues in the CDR3. CDR3 residues: CASSLSGNDETQYF. The CDR3 DNA is TGCGCCAGCAGCTTATCCGGGAACGATGAGACCCAGTACTTC.

This clonotype was counted at least ten times. The chain uses TRBV29-1 and TRBJ2-1; D is ambiguous. The CDR3 totals 13 residues. The germline V gene encodes CDR1 SQVTM and CDR2 ANQGSEA. Trimming stripped 7 bases from V and 6 bases from J, with 16 bases between. The CDR3 region has the DNA TGCAGCGGCGACCGGGTGGCGTCCAATGAGCAGTTCTTC. Translated: CSGDRVASNEQFF.

This clonotype was detected many times. The chain carries TRBV28 and TRBJ2-6; no clear D gene. Trimming removed 1 base at V and 2 bases at J, with 0 bases between. CDR3 length equals 13 residues. The germline V gene has CDR1 MDHEN and CDR2 SYDVKM. CDR3 in DNA: TGTGCCAGCAGTTTATCTGGGGCCAACGTCCTGACTTTC. Its protein is CASSLSGANVLTF.

At least ten counts were recorded for this clonotype. This rearrangement joins TRBV7-9 to TRBJ2-5; TRBD1 might be the D (6 bases). V lost 5 bases and J 5 bases, leaving 12 bases between the germline ends. Germline lookup yields CDR1 SEHNR and CDR2 FQNEAQ (reference sequence). The CDR3 has 13 residues. The CDR3: CASSPGALETQYF. CDR3 nucleotide sequence: TGTGCCAGCAGCCCAGGGGCGCTCGAGACCCAGTACTTC.

This clonotype was detected many times. The V gene is TRBV5-4, the J gene TRBJ1-1, with TRBD1 matching over 7 bases. This CDR3 has 16 residues. Germline V gene sequence: CDR1 SGHNT, CDR2 YYREEE (reference sequence). The V and J ends lost 4 bases and 2 bases, in that order; junction bases with no gene match: 11. CDR3 in amino acids: CASSGGPDRENTEAFF. Written as DNA, the CDR3 is TGTGCCAGCAGCGGGGGCCCCGACAGGGAAAACACTGAAGCTTTCTTT.

At least ten counts were recorded for this clonotype. The chain has TRBV6-5 and TRBJ1-2; 7 nucleotides align to TRBD1. This CDR3 spans 13 amino acids. J gave up 2 bases and V 6 bases, and 3 bases lay outside the gene matches. Germline V CDR1 and CDR2: MNHEY, SVGAGI. The CDR3 loop reads CASSPGQNYGYTF. CDR3 DNA: TGTGCCAGCAGCCCGGGACAGAACTATGGCTACACCTTC.

This clonotype appeared many times. J is TRBJ2-3 and V is TRBV3-1; 8 nucleotides line up with TRBD1. There are 17 residues in the CDR3. With V trimmed by 2 bases and J by 6 bases, 13 bases remained unmatched. Germline-derived CDR1 and CDR2 are LGHDT and YNNKEL (reference sequence). CDR3 bases: TGTGCCAGCAGCCAACCGTCGAGACAGGGGATACGGGATACGCAGTATTTT. Amino acid sequence: CASSQPSRQGIRDTQYF.

V usage is TRBV2 and J usage is TRBJ2-5; tentative D call: TRBD2 (5 bases). The CDR3 is made up of 11 amino acids. Germline V CDR1 and CDR2: SNHLY, FYNNEI. V lost 6 bases and J lost 5, with 7 bases in between. CDR3 amino acids: CASSTGETQYF. As DNA, the CDR3 is TGTGCCAGCAGCACGGGGGAGACCCAGTACTTC.

There are many counts of this clonotype. The chain carries TRBV10-3 and TRBJ2-7, with D hard to call. The V end lost 0 bases, the J end lost 2 bases, and 8 bases lay between the germline ends. Germline CDR1 and CDR2: ENHRY and SYGVKD. The CDR3 consists of 14 residues. This chain's CDR3 is CAISESWQTYEQYF. The CDR3 nucleotides read TGTGCCATCAGTGAGTCTTGGCAGACCTACGAGCAGTACTTC.

This chain uses TRBV18 with TRBJ1-1, with TRBD1 as a possible D gene (6 bases). Germline V gene lookup returns CDR1 KGHSH and CDR2 LQKENI. The ends were cut back, 6 bases at V and 1 base at J, with 15 bases in the middle. The CDR3 contains 15 residues. CDR3 amino acids: CASSGATRGNTEAFF. The CDR3 region has the DNA TGTGCCAGCTCGGGGGCCACGAGGGGGAACACTGAAGCTTTCTTT.

This clonotype appeared a few times. This sequence joins TRBV6-6 and TRBJ2-2; D gene uncertain. The CDR3 extends over 13 amino acids. Trimming left V 7 bases short and J 6 bases short, with 12 bases between. CDR1 MNHNY and CDR2 SVGAGI come from the germline V gene (reference sequence). CDR3 loop: CASTQAFAGELFF. DNA of the CDR3: TGTGCCAGCACCCAAGCGTTCGCCGGGGAGCTGTTTTTT.

A few counts support this clonotype. This rearrangement joins TRBV5-1 to TRBJ1-6, with 10 bases lining up with TRBD1. With V trimmed by 5 bases and J by 10 bases, 15 bases remained unmatched. Per germline, CDR1 SGHRS and CDR2 YFSETQ. This CDR3 contains 17 residues. The CDR3 here is CASRLVFRDRGNSPLHF. In DNA form, the CDR3 reads TGCGCCAGCAGGCTAGTGTTTCGGGACAGGGGCAACTCACCCCTCCACTTT.

There are a few counts of this clonotype. V is TRBV25-1 and J is TRBJ1-1; D unresolved. The CDR3 extends over 11 amino acids. From germline, CDR1 is MGHDK and CDR2 SYGVNS. V was trimmed by 6 bases and J by 0 bases, leaving 2 bases between them. CDR3 loop: CASRVNTEAFF. The CDR3 bases are TGTGCCAGCAGGGTGAACACTGAAGCTTTCTTT.

Many counts were recorded for this clonotype. This chain links TRBV9 with TRBJ2-7; weak D call: TRBD1 (7 bases). The V gene lost 0 bases and the J gene lost 7 bases, with 14 bases spanning the gap. The CDR3 has 14 amino acids. The germline V gene has CDR1 SGDLS and CDR2 YYNGEE. The CDR3 sequence: CASSVAGDSPEQYF. CDR3 coding DNA: TGTGCCAGCAGCGTAGCGGGGGACAGTCCGGAGCAGTACTTC. The full variable domain, rest sourced from reference TRBV9 and TRBJ2-7, is DSGVTQTPKHLITATGQRVTLRCSPRSGDLSVYWYQQSLDQGLQFLIQYYNGEERAKGNILERFSAQQFPDLHSELNLSSLELGDSALYFCASSVAGDSPEQYFGPGTRLTVT.